This TCR beta chain was found in a study of T-cell memory formation after mild COVID-19. Overall study: Largely donor-specific TCR clusters were found.

Barcoded TCR alpha and TCR beta cDNA libraries with UMIs came from 5'RACE using constant-segment primers. One entry per CDR3 protein, called by TCRdb with MiXCR from the 5' RACE reads. The table has 30,000 to 50,000 distinct CDR3 sequences, 6.1% seen once. About this clonotype itself: Antigen unknown.

General study findings and limits: CD4+ contracting clones were mainly CM and EM; CD8+ ones, EMRA.

The CDR3 loop spans 14 amino acids. Germline V gives CDR1 SGHTA, CDR2 FQGTGA. Trimming shortened V by 5 bases and J by 1 base, and 8 bases separated the two germline ends. Sequenced: PBMCs or a T cell subset sorted from them (not recorded which). The chain employs TRBV7-3 and TRBJ2-2; TRBD2 is a possible D gene (5 bases). The sequence was collected from an adult who had mild COVID-19 (a few samples of this study predate the infection). Cell type and time point are not known. The DNA for the CDR3 is TGTGCCAGCAGCAACGGGGTGAACACCGGGGAGCTGTTTTTT. Its translation: CASSNGVNTGELFF.